This T cell receptor beta chain is from a study of cytomegalovirus exposure and HLA in healthy donors. Findings and limits, study-wide: Many donors carried some public TCRs, although rarity characterized most TCR sequences. According to a subsequent analysis, TCR clusters from the first cohort were inclined to appear together in the 120 validation repertoires.

The germline V gene has CDR1 LNHNV and CDR2 YYDKDF (reference sequence). This CDR3 comprises 21 residues. J gave up 4 bases and V 2 bases, and 23 bases lay outside the gene matches. With respect to this clone: Its antigen remains unidentified.

Some clones are missing from TCRdb's copy, which holds only in-frame ones; the method was immunoSEQ multiplex PCR. Altogether 150,000 to 200,000 clones are present, 70% to 90% being singletons, with the ten largest covering around 2.1%. The gene calls are TRBV15 and TRBJ2-1; TRBD2 agrees at 7 bases. Specimen: PBMCs. This sequence was found in a woman in her late teens or twenties in good health and CMV-seronegative. CDR3 residues: CATSRLERGERTGSWYNEQFF. CDR3 nucleotides: TGTGCCACCAGCAGACTAGAACGGGGGGAGCGCACGGGGAGCTGGTACAATGAGCAGTTCTTC.